The clone carrying this TCR beta chain was counted only a few times. The data stem from a study of cytomegalovirus exposure and HLA in healthy donors. PCR was performed using 60 Vbeta and 13 Jbeta primers. Produced via immunoSEQ multiplex PCR; TCRdb's table is partial and in-frame only. In the table there are roughly 220,000 clones, approximately 70% of which are singletons. The V end was cut by 5 bases, the J end by 2 bases, with 9 bases between. CDR3 size: 13 residues. Germline CDR1 is SGHVS and CDR2 is FQNEAQ. This chain links TRBV7-8 with TRBJ1-2; TRBD1 might be the D (6 bases). The specimen was PBMCs. The sequence was obtained from a man aged 40-49 years in good health and CMV-seropositive. CDR3 DNA sequence: TGTGCCAGCAGCCAAACAGGGAACTATGGCTACACCTTC. Its translation is CASSQTGNYGYTF.